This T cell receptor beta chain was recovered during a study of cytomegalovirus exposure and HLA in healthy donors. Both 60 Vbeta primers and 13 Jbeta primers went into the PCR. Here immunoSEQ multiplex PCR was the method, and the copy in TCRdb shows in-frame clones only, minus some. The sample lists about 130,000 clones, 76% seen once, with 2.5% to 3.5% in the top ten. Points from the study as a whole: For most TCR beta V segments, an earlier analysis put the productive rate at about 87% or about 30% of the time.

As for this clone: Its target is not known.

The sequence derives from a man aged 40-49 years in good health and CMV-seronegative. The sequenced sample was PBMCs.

CDR3 loop: CASTPETGRQEAFF. The CDR3, as DNA: TGCGCCAGCACCCCCGAGACAGGGAGGCAGGAAGCTTTCTTT. The chain is built from TRBV5-1 and TRBJ1-1; 7 bases are shared with TRBD1. J lost 8 bases, V lost 6 bases, and 13 bases had no gene match. The germline V gene has CDR1 SGHRS and CDR2 YFSETQ. This CDR3 has 14 residues.